This TCR beta chain was identified during a study of cytomegalovirus exposure and HLA in healthy donors. As for this clone: Its antigen is currently unknown.

Assay: immunoSEQ multiplex PCR; the TCRdb copy retains only in-frame clones and omits some. The table shows 140,000 to 150,000 clones, with roughly 93% occurring only once. Separation from the roughly 670-subject first cohort characterized the roughly 130-subject validation cohort, to which the donors belonged. Study-wide findings and caveats: The study labeled around 160 TCR beta chains cytomegalovirus-associated. A few of the chains that were CMV-associated were confirmed in vitro to be specific for CMV antigens.

With V trimmed by 2 bases and J by 4 bases, 7 bases remained unmatched. This CDR3 is built from 17 residues. CDR1 is MNHEY, CDR2 SMNVEV, per germline (reference sequence). The clonotype was recovered from a man aged 18 to 29 in good health and CMV-seropositive. V gene TRBV27 combines with J gene TRBJ2-3; the match to TRBD2 covers 12 bases. Sequencing was done on a sample of PBMCs. The CDR3, as DNA: TGTGCCAGCAGTTTACCAGGACTAGCGGGAAGGTCAGATACGCAGTATTTT. Its translation is CASSLPGLAGRSDTQYF.